This T cell receptor (beta chain) appears in the sequencing data of a study of cytomegalovirus exposure and HLA in healthy donors. The CDR3 is made up of 14 amino acids. The V gene lost 8 bases and the J gene lost 7 bases, with 17 bases spanning the gap. Germline V gives CDR1 MNHNS, CDR2 SASEGT. Study findings and constraints: Later analysis associated a missense DCLRE1C variant with TCR beta V- and J-gene trimming.

The PCR made use of 60 Vbeta and 13 Jbeta primers. Data came from immunoSEQ multiplex PCR; TCRdb stores just in-frame clones and leaves some out. The table shows approximately 160,000 clones, with roughly four fifths occurring only once. With regard to this clone: Its antigen is still unknown.

Sequencing was done on a sample of PBMCs. The clonotype originates from a woman aged 18 to 35 in good health and CMV-seronegative. The chain has TRBV6-1 and TRBJ1-4; possibly TRBD1 for D (5 bases). The CDR3 coding sequence is TGTGCCAGCGGAGGCGGGGCGCACGGTGAAAAACTGTTTTTT. Translating it yields CASGGGAHGEKLFF.